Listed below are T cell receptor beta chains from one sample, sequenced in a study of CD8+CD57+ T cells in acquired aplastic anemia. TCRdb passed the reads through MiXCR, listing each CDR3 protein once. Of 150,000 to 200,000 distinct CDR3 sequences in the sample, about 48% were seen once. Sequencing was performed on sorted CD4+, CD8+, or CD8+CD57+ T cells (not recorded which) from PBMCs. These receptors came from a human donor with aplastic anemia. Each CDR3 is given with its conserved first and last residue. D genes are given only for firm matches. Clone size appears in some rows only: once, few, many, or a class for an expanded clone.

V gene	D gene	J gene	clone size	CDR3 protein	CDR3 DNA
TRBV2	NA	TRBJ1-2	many	CASRGVLHTF	TGTGCCAGCAGGGGTGTCCTGCACACCTTC
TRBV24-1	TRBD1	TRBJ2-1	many	CATSEHRKDRGRIEQFF	TGTGCCACCAGTGAGCATAGAAAGGACAGGGGGCGGATTGAGCAGTTCTTC
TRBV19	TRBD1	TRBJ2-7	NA	CASSRQGDYEQYF	TGTGCCAGTAGTAGGCAGGGGGACTACGAGCAGTACTTC
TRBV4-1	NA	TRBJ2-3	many	CASSQGGLGADTQYF	TGCGCCAGCAGCCAAGGAGGCTTAGGGGCAGATACGCAGTATTTT
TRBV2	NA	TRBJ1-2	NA	CASSYSGLAGGDGYTF	TGTGCCAGCAGTTACTCCGGACTAGCGGGAGGCGATGGCTACACCTTC
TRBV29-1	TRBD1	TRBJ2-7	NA	CSSLGQGDSYEQYF	TGCAGCAGTTTAGGACAGGGCGACTCCTACGAGCAGTACTTC
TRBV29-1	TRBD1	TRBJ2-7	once	CSVQGATDYEQYF	TGCAGCGTACAGGGGGCTACAGACTACGAGCAGTACTTC
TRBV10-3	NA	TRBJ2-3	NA	CAMGLGQTTDTQYF	TGTGCCATGGGCCTTGGACAGACGACAGATACGCAGTATTTT
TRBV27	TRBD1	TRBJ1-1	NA	CASSDRDRVSVTEAFF	TGTGCCAGCAGTGACAGGGACAGGGTCAGCGTCACTGAAGCTTTCTTT
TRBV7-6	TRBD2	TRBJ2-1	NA	CASSSMTSGKNEQFF	TGTGCCAGCAGCTCAATGACTAGCGGGAAAAATGAGCAGTTCTTC
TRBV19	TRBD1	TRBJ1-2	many	CASSIIIGQGVYGYTF	TGTGCCAGTAGTATAATAATCGGACAGGGCGTCTATGGCTACACCTTC
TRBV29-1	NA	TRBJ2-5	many	CSVEDLFDSNNEETQYF	TGCAGCGTTGAAGATCTCTTCGATAGTAATAATGAAGAGACCCAGTACTTC
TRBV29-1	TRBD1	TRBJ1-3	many	CSVDDGDRVGNTIYF	TGCAGCGTTGATGATGGGGACAGGGTCGGAAACACCATATATTTT
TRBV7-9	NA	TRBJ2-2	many	CASTWLRGGELFF	TGTGCCAGCACCTGGCTCCGAGGCGGGGAGCTGTTTTTT
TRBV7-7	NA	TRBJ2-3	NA	CASSPWSAGDTQYF	TGTGCTAGCAGCCCCTGGTCCGCGGGAGATACGCAGTATTTT
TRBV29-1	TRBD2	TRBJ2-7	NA	CSATLAGLSYGQYF	TGCAGCGCAACCCTAGCGGGCCTATCCTACGGGCAGTACTTC
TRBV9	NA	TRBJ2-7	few	CASSVGPGVEQYF	TGTGCCAGCAGCGTAGGACCGGGGGTCGAGCAGTACTTC
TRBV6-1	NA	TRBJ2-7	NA	CASSERDGSSYEQYF	TGTGCCAGCAGTGAGAGGGACGGTTCCTCCTACGAGCAGTACTTC
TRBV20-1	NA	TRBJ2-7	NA	CSASSRASYEQYF	TGCAGTGCTAGTAGCAGGGCGTCCTACGAGCAGTACTTC
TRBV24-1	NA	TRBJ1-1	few	CATSDYGNTEAFF	TGTGCCACCAGTGATTATGGGAACACTGAAGCTTTCTTT
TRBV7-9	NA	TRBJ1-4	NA	CASSLGREKLFF	TGTGCCAGCAGCTTAGGGCGTGAAAAACTGTTTTTT
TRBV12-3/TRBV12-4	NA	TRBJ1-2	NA	CASSFLPGIQANYGYTF	TGTGCCAGCAGTTTCCTCCCAGGTATCCAGGCGAACTATGGCTACACCTTC
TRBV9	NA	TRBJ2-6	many	CASSDSTGANVLTF	TGTGCCAGCAGCGACAGTACTGGGGCCAACGTCCTGACTTTC
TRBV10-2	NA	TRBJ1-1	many	CASSPSPDGAEAFF	TGCGCCAGCAGCCCTTCACCGGACGGGGCTGAAGCTTTCTTT
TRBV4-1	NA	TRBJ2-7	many	CASSQVGEQYF	TGCGCCAGCAGCCAAGTGGGGGAGCAGTACTTC
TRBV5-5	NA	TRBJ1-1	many	CASSKYVNTEAFF	TGTGCCAGCAGTAAGTATGTGAACACTGAAGCTTTCTTT
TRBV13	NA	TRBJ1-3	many	CASSTRTGNTIYF	TGTGCCAGCAGCACCCGAACTGGAAACACCATATATTTT
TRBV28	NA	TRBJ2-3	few	CASLEGASTDTQYF	TGTGCCAGCTTAGAAGGGGCAAGCACAGATACGCAGTATTTT
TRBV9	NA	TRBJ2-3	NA	CASSVAPNTDTQYF	TGTGCCAGCAGCGTAGCCCCCAACACAGATACGCAGTATTTT
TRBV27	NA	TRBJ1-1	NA	CASTGNTEASF	TGTGCCAGCACGGGGAACACTGAAGCTTCCTTT
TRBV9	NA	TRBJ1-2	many	CASSDGTLERYGYTF	TGTGCCAGCAGCGACGGGACCCTTGAACGCTATGGCTACACCTTC
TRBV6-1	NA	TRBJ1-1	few	CASRGGNSGTEAFF	TGTGCCAGCAGAGGAGGCAACTCGGGTACTGAAGCTTTCTTT
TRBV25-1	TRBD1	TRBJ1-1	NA	CASSVSQGGTEAFF	TGTGCCAGCAGTGTTTCCCAGGGGGGCACTGAAGCTTTCTTT
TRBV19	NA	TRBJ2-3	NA	CASSLAHRRTDTQYF	TGTGCCAGTAGTCTGGCCCACCGTCGCACAGATACGCAGTATTTT
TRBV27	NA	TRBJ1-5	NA	CASSGQYSNQPQHF	TGTGCCAGCAGTGGACAGTACAGCAATCAGCCCCAGCATTTT
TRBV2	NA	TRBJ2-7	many	CASSPTGPVIQQYEQYF	TGTGCCAGCAGCCCCACCGGTCCCGTTATACAACAGTACGAGCAGTACTTC
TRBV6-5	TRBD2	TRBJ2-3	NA	CASSFVIGRSTDTQYF	TGTGCCAGCAGTTTTGTTATCGGGAGGAGCACAGATACGCAGTATTTT
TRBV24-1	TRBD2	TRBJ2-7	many	CATSDPPRGGHYEQYF	TGTGCCACCAGTGATCCCCCGCGGGGGGGGCACTACGAGCAGTACTTC
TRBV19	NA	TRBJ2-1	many	CASSIRPTSNEQFF	TGTGCCAGTAGTATACGGCCCACCTCCAATGAGCAGTTCTTC
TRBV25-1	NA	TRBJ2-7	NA	CASSPGSAYEQYF	TGTGCCAGCTCCCCCGGCAGCGCCTACGAGCAGTACTTC
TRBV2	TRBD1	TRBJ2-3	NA	CASRTGVTDTQYF	TGTGCCTCCCGGACAGGGGTCACAGATACGCAGTATTTT
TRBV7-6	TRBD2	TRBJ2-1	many	CASSSGLAGGPGLQKQFF	TGTGCCAGCAGCTCGGGACTAGCGGGAGGGCCGGGTCTACAGAAGCAGTTCTTC
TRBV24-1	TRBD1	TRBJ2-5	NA	CASKGQGETQYF	TGTGCCAGCAAGGGACAGGGAGAGACCCAGTACTTC
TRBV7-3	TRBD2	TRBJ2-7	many	CASAAGNSYEQYF	TGTGCCAGCGCAGCGGGAAACTCCTACGAGCAGTACTTC
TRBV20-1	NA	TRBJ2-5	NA	CSAPHVTSRQETQYF	TGCAGTGCTCCGCATGTCACTAGCAGGCAAGAGACCCAGTACTTC